This entry is about one T cell receptor (beta chain). Its antigen specificity is not known. No quality values exist for individual bases; no much larger clone is one base distant. This entry comes from a study of blood T cell repertoires in COVID-19 (dated by TCRdb to the early 2020s). Describing the broader study: Samples covering the acute and convalescent phases of COVID-19 were provided by collaborators in the United States, Italy and Spain. The material from the prospective study consisted of cDNA or gDNA derived from T cells, B-cell-depleted T cells, or PBMCs. Subjects who had been exposed to COVID-19, were actively infected with it, or had recovered from it provided the deeply sampled blood TCRbeta repertoires that made up the dataset. The repertoires were released in a freely available public database meant as a resource for research on the immune response to SARS-CoV-2. The samples were drawn from two sources: the first 160 participants of the ongoing ImmuneRACE study, and about 1,300 subjects contributed by 6 global collaborators. Nearly every sample came with metadata listing a de-identified subject ID, COVID-19 status, age in years and sex. Where HLA class I and class II types were available, the types were taken from metadata supplied by the sample provider, not from assay-based typing.

Whole blood was collected in K2EDTA tubes by collaborating institutions according to the institutions' own protocols. For TCRbeta analysis, collaborators shipped samples as frozen whole blood, isolated PBMCs, or DNA extracted from either of those sample types. Via the germline V gene (reference sequence), CDR1 is GTSNPN and CDR2 SVGIG. Counted from cysteine to phenylalanine, this CDR3 has 14 amino acids. Only the CDR3 part of the read is kept: 42 bases, read in frame from the first base. The V and J ends are trimmed by 7 bases and 0 bases, leaving 14 bases between them. What the work shows at the level of the full study, not this receptor alone: The amount of clinical and demographic metadata varied by source and participant and was provided uncurated.

TCRbeta CDR3 regions were amplified from genomic DNA by means of the immunoSEQ Assay, a bias-controlled multiplex PCR. In the original analysis: Within the assay, amplification of reference gene primers was used to estimate how many nucleated cells each sample contained. Sequence reads were collapsed and filtered to measure the absolute abundance of every unique TCRbeta CDR3 rearrangement. Productive Simpson clonality was computed per sample as the square root of Simpson's diversity index over productive rearrangements. In its TCRdb copy, this immuneACCESS table keeps in-frame sequences only and misses some clones. Where compared with another copy, unresolved V genes explain less than half of these, and the others have no known cause. That table supplies the V and J calls and clone size; D and trimming were determined from the DNA. The sample data list 150,000 to 200,000 clones, and roughly 88% of these were observed just once. The ten biggest clones cover more than 3% of the sample.

Source material: peripheral blood. The source of this sequence is a man aged 55 to 70 with acute or convalescent COVID-19. The V and J genes are TRBV30 and TRBJ2-3; the D segment cannot be called with confidence. The DNA sequence is as follows: TGTGCCTTGATCAAGACTTCTAGCACAGATACGCAGTATTTT. Its coded protein is CALIKTSSTDTQYF.